The TCR beta chain under discussion was sequenced for a study of blood T cell repertoires in COVID-19 (dated by TCRdb to the early 2020s). Broadly, across the study: The collaborator samples originated in the United States, Italy and Spain and spanned the acute and convalescent phases of COVID-19. Samples came from the ongoing ImmuneRACE study (first 160 participants) plus 1,254 subjects from 6 global collaborators. Subjects who had been exposed to COVID-19, were actively infected with it, or had recovered from it provided the deeply sampled blood TCRbeta repertoires that made up the dataset. The sample metadata nearly always contained a de-identified subject ID, COVID-19 status, age in years and sex. Where available, HLA class I and class II types were taken from metadata supplied by the sample provider and were not determined by assay-based typing. A freely available public database, intended as a resource for researchers studying the immune response to SARS-CoV-2, is where the repertoires were released. The prospective study material was composed of cDNA or gDNA derived from T cells, B-cell-depleted T cells, or PBMCs. Beyond this particular receptor, the publication reports: The quantity of clinical and demographic metadata differed by source and by participant and was supplied without curation.

Comment on this clone: Which antigen it targets is not known. No much larger clone exists at a distance of one base, and base qualities are not known.

Each collaborating institution followed its own protocols to collect whole blood in K2EDTA tubes. For TCRbeta analysis, collaborator samples were shipped as frozen whole blood, as isolated PBMCs, or as DNA extracted from either sample type. TCRbeta CDR3 regions were amplified from genomic DNA by means of the immunoSEQ Assay, a bias-controlled multiplex PCR. As for how the authors treated the data: Nucleated cell counts per sample were estimated from amplification of reference gene primers within the assay. To quantify the absolute abundance of each unique TCRbeta CDR3 rearrangement, sequence reads were collapsed and filtered. For each sample, productive Simpson clonality was calculated by taking the square root of Simpson's diversity index across productive rearrangements. Imported from immuneACCESS, the table was reduced by TCRdb to in-frame sequences with V and J called. These copies leave out some clones; in studies compared against another copy, an unresolved V gene accounts for under half, and the cause of the remainder is not known. That table gives V, J and clone size, and the DNA gave D and trimming. For this sample there are 180,000 or so clones; 85% to 90% appear just once. The ten largest clones represent roughly 7.3% of the sample.

The cysteine opens and the phenylalanine closes a CDR3 of 13 amino acids. Solely the CDR3 DNA is kept, with 39 bases framed from the first base. The V and J ends are trimmed by 4 bases and 5 bases, leaving 8 bases between them. As encoded in the germline V gene, CDR1 is ENHRY while CDR2 is SYGVKD. Source material: peripheral blood. The clonotype originates from a woman of 80 years or more in a cohort sampled during active or convalescent COVID-19. The chain joins TRBV10-3 to TRBJ1-4, with a tentative D gene TRBD1 over 5 matching bases. The nucleotide sequence reads as follows: TGTGCCATCAGTGGACGACAGAATGAAAAACTGTTTTTT. Its protein is CAISGRQNEKLFF.